This T cell receptor (beta chain) was observed in a study of T cells of healthy individuals. TCRdb re-analysed the 5' RACE reads in MiXCR, keeping a single row per CDR3 protein. The data contain 60,000 to 80,000 distinct CDR3 sequences, 15% to 20% of them singletons. The V end was cut by 2 bases, the J end by 2 bases, with 9 bases between. The CDR3 contains 14 residues. Looked up from germline, CDR1 is MDHEN and CDR2 is SYDVKM. This clonotype was picked up many times. The chain carries TRBV28 and TRBJ2-5; D possibly corresponds to TRBD2 (6 bases). This clonotype was obtained from a human donor in good health. CDR3 in amino acids: CASSLGDSQETQYF. The DNA of the CDR3 is TGTGCCAGCAGTTTAGGGGACTCTCAAGAGACCCAGTACTTC.